The sequence of this TCR beta chain was determined in a study of blood T cell repertoires in COVID-19. In the study overall: Recovered Cohort 3 donors showed two negative PCRs, clearance, or symptom resolution. COVID-19 samples, acute and convalescent, were from the United States, Italy and Spain.

CDR3 length equals 16 residues. From germline, CDR1 is LNHNV and CDR2 YYDKDF (reference sequence). V lost 1 base and J lost 5; bases outside the gene matches: 7. Profiled with immunoSEQ multiplex PCR; TCRdb holds only in-frame clones, not every one. The sample includes fewer than 250,000 clones, 80% to 90% of them seen just once. The rearrangement links TRBV15 to TRBJ2-5; 10 bases line up with TRBD2. Sequencing was done on a sample of PBMCs or T cells enriched from blood (not recorded which). The origin of this receptor is a young man in a cohort exposed to, infected with or recovered from COVID-19 (not recorded which). The DNA for the CDR3 is TGTGCCACCAGCAGAGTGAATAGCGGGAGGCGGGAGACCCAGTACTTC. Encoded protein: CATSRVNSGRRETQYF.